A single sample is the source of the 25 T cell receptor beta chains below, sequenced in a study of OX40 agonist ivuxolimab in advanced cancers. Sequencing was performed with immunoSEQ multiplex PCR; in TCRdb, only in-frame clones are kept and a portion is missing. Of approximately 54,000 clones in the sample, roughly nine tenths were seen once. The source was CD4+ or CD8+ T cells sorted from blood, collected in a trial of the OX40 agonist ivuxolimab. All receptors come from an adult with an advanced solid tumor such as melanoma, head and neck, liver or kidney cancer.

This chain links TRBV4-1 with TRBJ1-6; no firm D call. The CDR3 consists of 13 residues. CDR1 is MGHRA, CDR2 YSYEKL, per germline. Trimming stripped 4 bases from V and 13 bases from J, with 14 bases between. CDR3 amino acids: CASSLSSFRPLHF. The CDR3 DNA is TGCGCCAGCAGCCTTTCATCGTTTCGGCCCCTCCACTTT.

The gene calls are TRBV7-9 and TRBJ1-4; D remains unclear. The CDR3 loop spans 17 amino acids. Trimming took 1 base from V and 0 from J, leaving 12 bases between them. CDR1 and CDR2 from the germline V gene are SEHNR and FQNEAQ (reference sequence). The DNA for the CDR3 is TGTGCCAGCAGCTTAGAAAGGTCCTTTGCAACTAATGAAAAACTGTTTTTT. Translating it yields CASSLERSFATNEKLFF.

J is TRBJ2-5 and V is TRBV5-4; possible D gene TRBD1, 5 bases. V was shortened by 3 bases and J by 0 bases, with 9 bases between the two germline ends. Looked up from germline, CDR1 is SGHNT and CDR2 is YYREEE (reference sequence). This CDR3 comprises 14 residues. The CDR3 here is CASSSKGYQETQYF. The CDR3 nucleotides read TGTGCCAGCAGCTCGAAGGGGTACCAAGAGACCCAGTACTTC. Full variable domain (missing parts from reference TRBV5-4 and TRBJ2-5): ETGVTQSPTHLIKTRGQQVTLRCSSQSGHNTVSWYQQALGQGPQFIFQYYREEENGRGNFPPRFSGLQFPNYSSELNVNALELDDSALYLCASSSKGYQETQYFGPGTRLLVL.

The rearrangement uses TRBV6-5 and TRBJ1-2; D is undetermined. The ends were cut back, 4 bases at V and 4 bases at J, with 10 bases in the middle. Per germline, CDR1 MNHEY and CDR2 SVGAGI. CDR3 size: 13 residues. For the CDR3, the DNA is TGTGCCAGCAGTTCAAGGGAGTTCTATGGCTACACCTTC. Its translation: CASSSREFYGYTF.

The CDR3 here is CASSLHRVNSGANVLTF. The CDR3 DNA is TGTGCCAGCAGCTTACACAGAGTAAACTCTGGGGCCAACGTCCTGACTTTC. This sequence joins TRBV7-9 and TRBJ2-6; unclear D gene. The CDR3 spans 17 residues. V was trimmed by 2 bases and J by 0 bases, leaving 11 bases between them. In germline, CDR1 is SEHNR, CDR2 FQNEAQ (reference sequence).

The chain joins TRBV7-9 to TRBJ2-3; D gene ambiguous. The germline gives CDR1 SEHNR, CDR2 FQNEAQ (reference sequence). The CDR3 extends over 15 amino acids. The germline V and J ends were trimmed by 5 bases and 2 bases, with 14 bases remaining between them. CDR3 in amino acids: CASSPRVGSTDTQYF. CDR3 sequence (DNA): TGTGCCAGCAGCCCGCGTGTTGGTTCCACAGATACGCAGTATTTT.

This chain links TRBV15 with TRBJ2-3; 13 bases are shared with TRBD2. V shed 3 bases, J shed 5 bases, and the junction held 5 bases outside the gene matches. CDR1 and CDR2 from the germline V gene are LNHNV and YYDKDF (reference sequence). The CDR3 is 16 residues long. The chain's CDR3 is CATSSLRTSGGDTQYF. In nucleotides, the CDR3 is TGTGCCACCAGCAGTCTACGGACTAGCGGGGGAGATACGCAGTATTTT.

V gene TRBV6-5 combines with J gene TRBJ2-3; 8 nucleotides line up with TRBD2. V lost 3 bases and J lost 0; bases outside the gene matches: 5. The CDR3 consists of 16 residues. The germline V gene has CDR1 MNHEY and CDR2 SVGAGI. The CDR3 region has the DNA TGTGCCAGCAGTTATCACGGGGGGGGTAGCACAGATACGCAGTATTTT. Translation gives CASSYHGGGSTDTQYF.

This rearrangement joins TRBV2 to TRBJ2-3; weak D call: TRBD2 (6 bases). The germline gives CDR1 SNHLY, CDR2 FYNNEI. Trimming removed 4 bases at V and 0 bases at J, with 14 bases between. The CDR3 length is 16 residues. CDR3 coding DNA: TGTGCCAGCAGTGTTTGGCGGGATACTAGCACAGATACGCAGTATTTT. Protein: CASSVWRDTSTDTQYF.

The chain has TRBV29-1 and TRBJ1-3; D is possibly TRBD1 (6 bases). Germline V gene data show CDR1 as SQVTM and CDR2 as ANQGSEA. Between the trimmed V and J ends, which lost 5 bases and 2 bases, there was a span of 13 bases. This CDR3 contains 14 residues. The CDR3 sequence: CSVRGGGAGNTIYF. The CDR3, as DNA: TGCAGCGTTAGGGGGGGAGGAGCTGGAAACACCATATATTTT.

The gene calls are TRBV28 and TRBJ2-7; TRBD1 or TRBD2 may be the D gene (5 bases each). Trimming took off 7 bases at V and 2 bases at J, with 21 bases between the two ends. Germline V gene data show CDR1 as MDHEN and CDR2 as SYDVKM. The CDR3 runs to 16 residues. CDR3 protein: CASTSYKSRETYEQYF. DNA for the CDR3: TGTGCCAGCACCTCCTATAAGTCCAGGGAGACCTACGAGCAGTACTTC.

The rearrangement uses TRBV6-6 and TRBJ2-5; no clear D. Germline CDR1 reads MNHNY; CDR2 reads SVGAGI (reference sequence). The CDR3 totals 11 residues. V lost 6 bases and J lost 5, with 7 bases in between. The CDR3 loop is CASSYTETQYF. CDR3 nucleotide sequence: TGTGCCAGCAGCTATACGGAGACCCAGTACTTC.

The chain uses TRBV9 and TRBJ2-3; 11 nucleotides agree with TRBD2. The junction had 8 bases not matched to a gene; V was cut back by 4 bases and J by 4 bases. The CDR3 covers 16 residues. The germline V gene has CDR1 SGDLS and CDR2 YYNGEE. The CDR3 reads CASSSAPTSGADTQYF. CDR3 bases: TGTGCCAGCAGCTCTGCCCCGACTAGCGGGGCAGATACGCAGTATTTT.

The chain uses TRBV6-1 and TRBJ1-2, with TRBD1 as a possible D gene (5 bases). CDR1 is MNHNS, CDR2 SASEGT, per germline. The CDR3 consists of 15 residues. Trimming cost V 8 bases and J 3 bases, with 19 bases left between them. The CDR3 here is CASSHGQGRDYGYTF. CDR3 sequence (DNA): TGTGCCAGCTCCCATGGGCAGGGAAGGGACTATGGCTACACCTTC.

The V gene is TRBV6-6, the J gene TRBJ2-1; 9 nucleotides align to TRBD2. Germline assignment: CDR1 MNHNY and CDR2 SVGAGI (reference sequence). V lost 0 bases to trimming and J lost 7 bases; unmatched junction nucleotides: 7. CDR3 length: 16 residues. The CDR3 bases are TGTGCCAGCAGTTACTCGCCGCTAGCGGGACTTAATGAGCAGTTCTTC. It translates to CASSYSPLAGLNEQFF.

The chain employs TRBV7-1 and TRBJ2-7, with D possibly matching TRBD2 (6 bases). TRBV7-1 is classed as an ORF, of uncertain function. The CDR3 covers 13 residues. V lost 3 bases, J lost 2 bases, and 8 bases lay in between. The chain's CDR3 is CASSSGLPYEQYF. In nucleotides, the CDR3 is TGTGCCAGCAGCTCGGGACTGCCCTACGAGCAGTACTTC.

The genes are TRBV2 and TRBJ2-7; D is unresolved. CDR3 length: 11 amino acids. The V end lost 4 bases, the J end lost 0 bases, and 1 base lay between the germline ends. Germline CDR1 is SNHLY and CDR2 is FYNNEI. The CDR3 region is CASSASYEQYF. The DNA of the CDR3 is TGTGCCAGCAGTGCCTCCTACGAGCAGTACTTC.

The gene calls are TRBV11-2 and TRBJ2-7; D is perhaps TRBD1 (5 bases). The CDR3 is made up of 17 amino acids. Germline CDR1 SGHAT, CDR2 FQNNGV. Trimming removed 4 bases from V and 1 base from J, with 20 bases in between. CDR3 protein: CASSYSWGSRRSYEQYF. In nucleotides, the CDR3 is TGTGCCAGCAGCTACTCATGGGGCTCTAGAAGGTCCTACGAGCAGTACTTC.

The chain's CDR3 is CASSLGRLLAGLVGTTDTQYF. In DNA, the CDR3 is TGTGCCAGCAGCTTAGGCCGGCTACTAGCGGGTCTGGTTGGAACCACAGATACGCAGTATTTT. This sequence joins TRBV13 and TRBJ2-3; TRBD2 matches 9 bases. Germline values: CDR1 PRHDT, CDR2 FYEKMQ (reference sequence). With 0 bases clipped from V and 2 bases from J, the junction kept 18 bases outside the gene matches. The CDR3 is 21 residues long. The whole variable domain, remainder taken from reference TRBV13 and TRBJ2-3, is AAGVIQSPRHLIKEKRETATLKCYPIPRHDTVYWYQQGPGQDPQFLISFYEKMQSDKGSIPDRFSAQQFSDYHSELNMSSLELGDSALYFCASSLGRLLAGLVGTTDTQYFGPGTRLTVL.

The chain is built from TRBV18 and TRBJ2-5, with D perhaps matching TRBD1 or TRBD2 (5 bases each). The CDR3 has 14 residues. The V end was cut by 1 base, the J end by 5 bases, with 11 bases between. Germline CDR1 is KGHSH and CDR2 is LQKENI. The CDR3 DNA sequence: TGTGCCAGCTCACCACTCCGGGGCTGGGAGACCCAGTACTTC. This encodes CASSPLRGWETQYF.

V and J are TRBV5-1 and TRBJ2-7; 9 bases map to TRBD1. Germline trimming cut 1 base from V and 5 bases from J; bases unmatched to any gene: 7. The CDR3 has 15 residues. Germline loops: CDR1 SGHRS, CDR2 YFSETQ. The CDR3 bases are TGCGCCAGCAGCTTGTACGGGACAGGGTACGACGAGCAGTACTTC. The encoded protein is CASSLYGTGYDEQYF.

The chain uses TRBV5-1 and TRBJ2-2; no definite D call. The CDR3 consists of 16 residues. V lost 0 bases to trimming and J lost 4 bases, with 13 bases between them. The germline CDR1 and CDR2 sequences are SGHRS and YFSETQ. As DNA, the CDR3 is TGCGCCAGCAGCTTGGATATGATGACGGGCACCGGGGAGCTGTTTTTT. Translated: CASSLDMMTGTGELFF. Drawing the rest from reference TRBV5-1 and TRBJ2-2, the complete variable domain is KAGVTQTPRYLIKTRGQQVTLSCSPISGHRSVSWYQQTPGQGLQFLFEYFSETQRNKGNFPGRFSGRQFSNSRSEMNVSTLELGDSALYLCASSLDMMTGTGELFFGEGSRLTVL.

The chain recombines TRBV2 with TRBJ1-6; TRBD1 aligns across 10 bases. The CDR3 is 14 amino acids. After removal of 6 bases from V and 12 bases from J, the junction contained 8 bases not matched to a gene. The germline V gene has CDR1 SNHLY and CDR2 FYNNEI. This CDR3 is CASRDGTGERPLHF. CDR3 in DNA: TGTGCCAGCAGAGACGGGACAGGGGAAAGACCCCTCCACTTT.

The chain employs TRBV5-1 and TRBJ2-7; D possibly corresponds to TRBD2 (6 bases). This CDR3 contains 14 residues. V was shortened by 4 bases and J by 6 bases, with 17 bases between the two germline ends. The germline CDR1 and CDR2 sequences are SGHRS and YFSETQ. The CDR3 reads CASSNSGDGGEQYF. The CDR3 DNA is TGCGCCAGCAGCAATTCGGGGGATGGAGGCGAGCAGTACTTC. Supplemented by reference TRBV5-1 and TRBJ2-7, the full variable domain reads KAGVTQTPRYLIKTRGQQVTLSCSPISGHRSVSWYQQTPGQGLQFLFEYFSETQRNKGNFPGRFSGRQFSNSRSEMNVSTLELGDSALYLCASSNSGDGGEQYFGPGTRLTVT.

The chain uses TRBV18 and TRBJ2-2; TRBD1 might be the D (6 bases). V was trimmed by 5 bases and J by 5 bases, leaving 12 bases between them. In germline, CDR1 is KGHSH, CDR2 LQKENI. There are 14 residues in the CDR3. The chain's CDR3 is CASSIYRDTGELFF. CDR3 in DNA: TGTGCCAGCTCAATTTACAGGGATACCGGGGAGCTGTTTTTT. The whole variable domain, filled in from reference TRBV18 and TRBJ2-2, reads NAGVMQNPRHLVRRRGQEARLRCSPMKGHSHVYWYRQLPEEGLKFMVYLQKENIIDESGMPKERFSAEFPKEGPSILRIQQVVRGDSAAYFCASSIYRDTGELFFGEGSRLTVL.